A single sample is the source of the 28 T cell receptor beta chains below, sequenced in a study of Ad26.COV2.S vaccination and SARS-CoV-2 variants. The method was immunoSEQ multiplex PCR; TCRdb's version includes in-frame clones alone and lacks a portion of them. The data contain fewer than 800,000 clones, around 92% of them seen just once; the ten biggest clones take up about 1.5%. Treatment meaning: some 20 received Ad26.COV2.S at low or high dose, single or two shots; roughly 5 received placebo; per-sample allocation not given. The investigators took samples on day 63 after the first vaccine or placebo injection. The specimen was peripheral blood, collected in a trial of Ad26.COV2.S vaccine versus placebo. The receptors shown here come from a person between 18 and 60 years old who received the Ad26.COV2.S COVID-19 vaccine or a placebo.

This chain links TRBV3-1 (or the pseudogene TRBV3-2) with TRBJ1-2, with TRBD1 matching 9 bases. The CDR3 spans 17 residues. Losses at the gene ends were 0 bases for V and 6 bases for J; bases not matched to a gene: 11. Germline CDR1 and CDR2: LGHDT and YNNKEL (reference sequence). DNA for the CDR3: TGTGCCAGCAGCCAAGATGCGGTTTTCGGGACAGGGAATGGCTACACCTTC. It specifies CASSQDAVFGTGNGYTF.

The count of this clone is one. A junction end diverges from the germline sequence, so it may reflect a read error. In the same sample, other DNA sequences code for this CDR3. This sequence joins TRBV20-1 and TRBJ2-1, with D hard to call. Germline lookup yields CDR1 DFQATT and CDR2 SNEGSKA (reference sequence). The CDR3 spans 11 residues. The CDR3 DNA follows: TGCAGCGCTAGAGATCGCAATGAGCAGTTCTTC. This translates into CSARDRNEQFF.

The chain carries TRBV7-9 and TRBJ2-7; 7 bases line up with TRBD1. Germline V lookup: CDR1 SEHNR, CDR2 FQNEAQ (reference sequence). Unmatched junction bases numbered 5, after V lost 4 bases and J lost 2 bases. This CDR3 has 14 amino acids. Here the CDR3 reads CASSSQGNPYEQYF. In DNA form, the CDR3 reads TGTGCCAGCAGCTCACAGGGGAATCCCTACGAGCAGTACTTC. Filled out from reference TRBV7-9 and TRBJ2-7, the complete variable domain reads DTGVSQNPRHKITKRGQNVTFRCDPISEHNRLYWYRQTLGQGPEFLTYFQNEAQLEKSRLLSDRFSAERPKGSFSTLEIQRTEQGDSAMYLCASSSQGNPYEQYFGPGTRLTVT.

The CDR3 region is CASSALGTGANTEAFF. CDR3 DNA sequence: TGTGCCAGCAGCGCCCTGGGGACAGGAGCGAACACTGAAGCTTTCTTT. The rearrangement links TRBV7-6 to TRBJ1-1; 8 nucleotides line up with TRBD1. This CDR3 spans 16 amino acids. Germline V CDR1 and CDR2: SGHVS, FNYEAQ. Trimming cost V 5 bases and J 1 base; bases outside gene matches: 9.

J is TRBJ1-5 and V is TRBV21-1; the D call in the table, TRBD1, was not verified against the DNA. TRBV21-1 is a known pseudogene. The CDR3 loop spans 16 amino acids. The CDR3 protein is CASSNPPGHSNQPQHF. The CDR3 nucleotides read TGTGCCAGCAGCAACCCCCCGGGACATAGCAATCAGCCCCAGCATTTT.

The J gene is TRBJ2-1, the V gene TRBV7-9; TRBD2 aligns across 10 bases. The J segment lost 8 bases and the V segment lost 3 bases, leaving 7 bases of the junction unmatched. Germline loops: CDR1 SEHNR, CDR2 FQNEAQ (reference sequence). The CDR3 has 15 residues. CDR3 bases: TGTGCCAGCAGCTTGAGCGGGAGGGCGATCGATGAGCAGTTCTTC. This sequence encodes CASSLSGRAIDEQFF.

V gene TRBV6-5 combines with J gene TRBJ2-5, with no clear D. The germline V and J ends were trimmed by 4 bases and 5 bases, with 8 bases remaining between them. Germline V lookup: CDR1 MNHEY, CDR2 SVGAGI. The CDR3 extends over 12 amino acids. CDR3 sequence (DNA): TGTGCCAGCAGTTCGACACTGGAGACCCAGTACTTC. It codes for CASSSTLETQYF.

The chain employs TRBV29-1 and TRBJ2-1, with D possibly matching TRBD2 (5 bases). CDR3 length equals 15 residues. The germline CDR1 and CDR2 sequences are SQVTM and ANQGSEA. V gave up 0 bases and J gave up 8 bases, with 17 bases separating them. CDR3 in DNA: TGCAGCGTTGAAGATCCCGGAGGCTTACTCGATGAGCAGTTCTTC. Encoded protein: CSVEDPGGLLDEQFF.

This clone was counted a single time. V gene TRBV3-1 (or the pseudogene TRBV3-2) combines with J gene TRBJ2-3, with 13 bases lining up with TRBD2. With V trimmed by 1 base and J by 7 bases, 2 bases remained unmatched. There are 15 residues in the CDR3. Germline values: CDR1 LGHDT, CDR2 YNNKEL (reference sequence). DNA of the CDR3: TGTGCCAGCAGCCAAGGGACTAGCGGGAGTTATACGCAGTATTTT. It translates to CASSQGTSGSYTQYF.

The gene calls are TRBV15 and TRBJ2-5, with D perhaps TRBD1 or TRBD2 (5 bases each). The CDR3 is made up of 16 amino acids. Trimming stripped 0 bases from V and 0 bases from J, with 11 bases between. CDR1 and CDR2 (germline): LNHNV, YYDKDF (reference sequence). CDR3 sequence: CATSRDQLGDQETQYF. CDR3 bases: TGTGCCACCAGCAGAGATCAACTGGGGGACCAAGAGACCCAGTACTTC. Together with reference TRBV15 and TRBJ2-5, the CDR3 gives the full variable domain: DAMVIQNPRYQVTQFGKPVTLSCSQTLNHNVMYWYQQKSSQAPKLLFHYYDKDFNNEADTPDNFQSRRPNTSFCFLDIRSPGLGDTAMYLCATSRDQLGDQETQYFGPGTRLLVL.

The J gene is TRBJ2-2, the V gene TRBV11-3; the D gene is possibly TRBD1 (6 bases). V lost 6 bases and J lost 4, with 12 bases in between. There are 14 residues in the CDR3. Germline V gene lookup returns CDR1 SGHNT and CDR2 YENEEA. CDR3 amino acids: CASSRRGPTGELFF. The CDR3 DNA reads TGTGCCAGCAGTCGCAGGGGTCCCACCGGGGAGCTGTTTTTT. The entire variable domain, with the rest obtained from reference TRBV11-3 and TRBJ2-2, is as follows: EAGVVQSPRYKIIEKKQPVAFWCNPISGHNTLYWYLQNLGQGPELLIRYENEEAVDDSQLPKDRFSAERLKGVDSTLKIQPAELGDSAVYLCASSRRGPTGELFFGEGSRLTVL.

The gene calls are TRBV27 and TRBJ2-3; 9 bases map to TRBD1. CDR1 is MNHEY and CDR2 is SMNVEV in the germline V gene (reference sequence). V lost 5 bases, J lost 8 bases, and 8 bases stayed unmatched. This CDR3 has 14 amino acids. CDR3 loop: CASSNRDRVGTQYF. The CDR3 DNA reads as TGTGCCAGCAGTAACCGGGACAGGGTGGGTACGCAGTATTTT.

The J gene is TRBJ2-1, the V gene TRBV6-5; D remains unclear. V gave up 0 bases and J gave up 0 bases, with 9 bases separating them. Germline-derived CDR1 and CDR2 are MNHEY and SVGAGI. The CDR3 spans 16 residues. The DNA for the CDR3 is TGTGCCAGCAGTTACTCGCCGGAAATCTCCTACAATGAGCAGTTCTTC. Amino acids: CASSYSPEISYNEQFF.

Notes on this clone: The same CDR3 can be traced to other DNA sequences in this sample. J is TRBJ2-3 and V is TRBV19; 9 positions match TRBD1. Looked up from germline, CDR1 is LNHDA and CDR2 is SQIVND (reference sequence). The ends lost 3 bases at V and 3 bases at J; junction bases unmatched: 1. CDR3 length equals 14 residues. This CDR3 is CASSIGQGTDTQYF. CDR3 bases: TGTGCCAGTAGTATTGGACAGGGGACAGATACGCAGTATTTT.

This clone was counted a single time. This sequence joins TRBV2 and TRBJ2-2; 7 nucleotides match TRBD1. V shed 4 bases and J 6 bases; nucleotides not matched to a gene: 5. Germline CDR1 and CDR2: SNHLY and FYNNEI. The CDR3 is 14 amino acids. The CDR3 region has the DNA TGTGCCAGCAGTGCCACAACAGGGGCCGGGGAGCTGTTTTTT. This gives the protein CASSATTGAGELFF.

As regards this clone: Other DNA sequences in the sample encode the same CDR3. The chain combines TRBV19 with TRBJ2-7; TRBD1 or TRBD2 may be the D gene (5 bases each). Germline loops: CDR1 LNHDA, CDR2 SQIVND (reference sequence). The V end lost 3 bases, the J end lost 0 bases, and 9 bases lay between the germline ends. CDR3 length: 14 amino acids. The DNA for the CDR3 is TGTGCCAGTAGTATGAGGGGCCCCTCCTACGAGCAGTACTTC. Protein product: CASSMRGPSYEQYF.

The V gene is TRBV6-6, the J gene TRBJ1-4, with 8 bases fitting TRBD1. J was trimmed by 3 bases and V by 7 bases; bases with no gene match: 7. Per the germline V gene, CDR1 is MNHNY and CDR2 is SVGAGI (reference sequence). This CDR3 spans 15 amino acids. CDR3 sequence reads: CASTLQGGANEKLFF. DNA for the CDR3: TGTGCCAGCACCCTACAGGGGGGGGCTAATGAAAAACTGTTTTTT.

The chain combines TRBV3-1 (or the pseudogene TRBV3-2) with TRBJ2-7; 8 bases agree with TRBD1. Germline V gene data show CDR1 as LGHDT and CDR2 as YNNKEL (reference sequence). With V trimmed by 1 base and J by 7 bases, 12 bases remained unmatched. The CDR3 spans 16 residues. In DNA form, the CDR3 reads TGTGCCAGCAGCCAAGCAAAGGTGCAGGGGGCGGGGGAGCAGTACTTC. Amino acids: CASSQAKVQGAGEQYF.

This rearrangement joins TRBV27 to TRBJ1-2; 7 positions match TRBD1. Unmatched junction bases numbered 3, after V lost 5 bases and J lost 6 bases. The CDR3 consists of 12 residues. CDR1 MNHEY and CDR2 SMNVEV come from the germline V gene (reference sequence). CDR3 amino acids: CASSQQGNGYTF. The DNA of the CDR3 is TGTGCCAGCAGTCAACAGGGGAATGGCTACACCTTC.

Here the CDR3 DNA reads TGTGCCAGCAGCTTTACTCCAGACAGTGAAAAACTGTTTTTT. This sequence encodes CASSFTPDSEKLFF. The J gene is TRBJ1-4, the V gene TRBV7-9; D might be TRBD1 (5 bases). Per germline, CDR1 SEHNR and CDR2 FQNEAQ (reference sequence). The CDR3 consists of 14 residues. Between the trimmed V and J ends, which lost 3 bases and 7 bases, there was a span of 12 bases.

This chain links TRBV7-2 with TRBJ1-4, with a tentative D call TRBD1 (5 bases). Trimming cost V 6 bases and J 3 bases, with 17 bases left between them. CDR1 SGHTA and CDR2 FQGNSA come from the germline V gene. The length of the CDR3 is 16 residues. The CDR3 coding sequence is TGTGCCAGCAGAGGTTTAGGCAGGGTCCCTAATGAAAAACTGTTTTTT. Protein sequence: CASRGLGRVPNEKLFF.

The gene calls are TRBV27 and TRBJ2-1; D gene uncertain. The germline V gene has CDR1 MNHEY and CDR2 SMNVEV (reference sequence). V shed 7 bases and J shed 4 bases, with 5 bases lying between them. There are 11 residues in the CDR3. CDR3 residues: CASTQYNEQFF. CDR3 nucleotide sequence: TGTGCCAGCACCCAATACAATGAGCAGTTCTTC.

The chain combines TRBV30 with TRBJ2-7, with D possibly TRBD2 on 5 matching bases. V shed 0 bases and J shed 6 bases, with 12 bases lying between them. There are 13 residues in the CDR3. The germline V gene has CDR1 GTSNPN and CDR2 SVGIG (reference sequence). CDR3 DNA sequence: TGTGCCTGGAGTGTTTCGCTAGGGAGCGAGCAGTACTTC. This sequence encodes CAWSVSLGSEQYF.

The chain carries TRBV5-4 and TRBJ2-1; 9 bases line up with TRBD2. Unmatched junction bases numbered 14, after V lost 4 bases and J lost 6 bases. The CDR3 is made up of 17 amino acids. Per germline, CDR1 SGHNT and CDR2 YYREEE (reference sequence). This chain's CDR3 is CASSAARGVAGVNEQFF. The CDR3 bases are TGTGCCAGCAGCGCCGCACGTGGCGTAGCGGGAGTCAATGAGCAGTTCTTC.

The chain uses TRBV7-9 and TRBJ2-2; tentative D call: TRBD2 (5 bases). The CDR3 length is 11 residues. Germline CDR1 is SEHNR and CDR2 is FQNEAQ (reference sequence). The CDR3 DNA sequence: TGTGCGCCGGCGGGCTCCGGGGAGCTGTTTTTT. Protein sequence: CAPAGSGELFF.

V gene TRBV19 combines with J gene TRBJ1-1; D uncertain. The CDR3 contains 13 residues. Germline assignment: CDR1 LNHDA and CDR2 SQIVND (reference sequence). The V end lost 5 bases, the J end lost 0 bases, and 7 bases lay between the germline ends. This chain's CDR3 is CASSPAMNTEAFF. CDR3 nucleotide sequence: TGTGCCAGTAGTCCCGCCATGAACACTGAAGCTTTCTTT.

The gene calls are TRBV7-9 and TRBJ2-1, with TRBD1 matching 7 bases. The V segment lost 9 bases and the J segment 8 bases; nucleotides outside the gene matches: 1. The CDR3 runs 10 residues. In germline, CDR1 is SEHNR, CDR2 FQNEAQ (reference sequence). The CDR3 reads CASTGDEQFF. Written as DNA, the CDR3 is TGTGCCAGTACAGGGGATGAGCAGTTCTTC. Complete variable domain (other parts from reference TRBV7-9 and TRBJ2-1): DTGVSQNPRHKITKRGQNVTFRCDPISEHNRLYWYRQTLGQGPEFLTYFQNEAQLEKSRLLSDRFSAERPKGSFSTLEIQRTEQGDSAMYLCASTGDEQFFGPGTRLTVL.

This chain links TRBV29-1 with TRBJ1-2, with D perhaps matching TRBD1 (5 bases). The CDR3 runs 11 residues. The V end lost 3 bases, the J end lost 5 bases, and 7 bases lay between the germline ends. Germline V gene data show CDR1 as SQVTM and CDR2 as ANQGSEA. Written as DNA, the CDR3 is TGCAGCGTTGATGGGGGATATGGCTACACCTTC. This translates into CSVDGGYGYTF. Full variable domain (outside the CDR3, taken from reference TRBV29-1 and TRBJ1-2): SAVISQKPSRDICQRGTSLTIQCQVDSQVTMMFWYRQQPGQSLTLIATANQGSEATYESGFVIDKFPISRPNLTFSTLTVSNMSPEDSSIYLCSVDGGYGYTFGSGTRLTVV.